This T cell receptor beta chain was identified during a study of cytomegalovirus exposure and HLA in healthy donors. Study-level results: Relative to the approximately 700-donor mean, N-insertions were reportedly fewer in an Asian-associated ancestry cluster in a later analysis. Apart from CMV serostatus, no immune exposure information was available. Most TCR sequences proved rare, with some public TCRs found in many donors.

The germline V and J ends were trimmed by 9 bases and 1 base, with 21 bases remaining between them. Germline assignment: CDR1 SNHLY and CDR2 FYNNEI. The CDR3 is made up of 16 amino acids. A remark on this clone: What it binds is not known.

PCR involved 60 Vbeta and 13 Jbeta primers. Repertoires were generated with immunoSEQ multiplex PCR, while TCRdb's copy carries only in-frame clones and drops some. The sample has about 140,000 clones, approximately 79% seen once; the top ten hold more than 0.85%. The TCR comes from a man aged 18 to 35 in good health and CMV-seronegative. Sequencing input: PBMCs. J is TRBJ1-1 and V is TRBV2; a possible D gene is TRBD1 (6 bases). The CDR3 DNA reads as TGTGCCAGTCCGACCGAAGGGGGGGTATGGAACACTGAAGCTTTCTTT. Translation: CASPTEGGVWNTEAFF.